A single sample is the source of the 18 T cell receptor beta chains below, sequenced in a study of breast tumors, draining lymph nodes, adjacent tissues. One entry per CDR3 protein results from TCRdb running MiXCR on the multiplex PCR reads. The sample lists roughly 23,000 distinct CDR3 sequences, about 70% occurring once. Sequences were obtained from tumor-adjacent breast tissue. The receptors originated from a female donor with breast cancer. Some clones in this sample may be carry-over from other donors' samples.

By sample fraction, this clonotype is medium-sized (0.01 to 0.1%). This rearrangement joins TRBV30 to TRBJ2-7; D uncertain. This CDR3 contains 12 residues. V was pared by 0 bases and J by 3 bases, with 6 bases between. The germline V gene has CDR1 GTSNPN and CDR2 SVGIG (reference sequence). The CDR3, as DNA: TGTGCCTGGAGTGTGGGTGACTACGAGCAGTACTTC. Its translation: CAWSVGDYEQYF.

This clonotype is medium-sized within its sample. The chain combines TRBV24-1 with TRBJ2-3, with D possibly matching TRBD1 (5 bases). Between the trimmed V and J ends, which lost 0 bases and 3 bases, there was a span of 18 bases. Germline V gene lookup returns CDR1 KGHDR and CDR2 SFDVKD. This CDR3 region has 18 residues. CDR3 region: CATSDLGRAGKGTDTQYF. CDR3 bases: TGTGCCACCAGTGATTTGGGGCGTGCAGGGAAGGGGACAGATACGCAGTATTTT.

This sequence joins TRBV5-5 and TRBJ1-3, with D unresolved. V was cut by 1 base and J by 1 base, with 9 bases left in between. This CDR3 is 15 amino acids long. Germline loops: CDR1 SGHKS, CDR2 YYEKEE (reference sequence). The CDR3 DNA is TGTGCCAGCAGCTTGCCGAGCGGTTCTGGAAACACCATATATTTT. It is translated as CASSLPSGSGNTIYF.

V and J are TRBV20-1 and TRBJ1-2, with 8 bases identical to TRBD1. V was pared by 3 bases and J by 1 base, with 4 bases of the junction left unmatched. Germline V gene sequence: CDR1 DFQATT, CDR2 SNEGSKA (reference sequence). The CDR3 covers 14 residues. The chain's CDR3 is CSASGQGDNYGYTF. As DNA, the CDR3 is TGCAGTGCTAGTGGACAGGGAGATAACTATGGCTACACCTTC.

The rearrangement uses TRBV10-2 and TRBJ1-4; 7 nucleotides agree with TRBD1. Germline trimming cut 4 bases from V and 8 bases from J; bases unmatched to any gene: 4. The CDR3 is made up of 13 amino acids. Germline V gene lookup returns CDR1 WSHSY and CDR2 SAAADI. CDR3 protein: CASSVTGEEKLFF. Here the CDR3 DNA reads TGCGCCAGCAGTGTTACAGGGGAGGAAAAACTGTTTTTT.

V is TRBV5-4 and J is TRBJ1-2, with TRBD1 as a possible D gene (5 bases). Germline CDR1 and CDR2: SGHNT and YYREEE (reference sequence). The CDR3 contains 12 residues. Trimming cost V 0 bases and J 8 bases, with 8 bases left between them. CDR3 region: CASSLGQLGYTF. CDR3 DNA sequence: TGTGCCAGCAGCTTGGGACAGTTGGGCTACACCTTC. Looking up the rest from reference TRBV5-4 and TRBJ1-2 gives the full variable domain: ETGVTQSPTHLIKTRGQQVTLRCSSQSGHNTVSWYQQALGQGPQFIFQYYREEENGRGNFPPRFSGLQFPNYSSELNVNALELDDSALYLCASSLGQLGYTFGSGTRLTVV.

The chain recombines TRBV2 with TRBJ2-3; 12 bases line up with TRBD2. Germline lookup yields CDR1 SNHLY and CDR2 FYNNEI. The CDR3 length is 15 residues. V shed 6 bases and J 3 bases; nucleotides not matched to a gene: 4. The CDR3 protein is CASRDLAGGTDTQYF. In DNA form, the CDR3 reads TGTGCCAGCAGAGACCTAGCGGGAGGGACAGATACGCAGTATTTT.

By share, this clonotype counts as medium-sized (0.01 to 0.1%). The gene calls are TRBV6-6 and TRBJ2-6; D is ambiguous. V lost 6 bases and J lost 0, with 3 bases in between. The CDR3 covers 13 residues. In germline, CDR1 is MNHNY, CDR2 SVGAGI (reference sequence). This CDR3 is CASRGSGANVLTF. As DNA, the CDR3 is TGTGCCAGCAGGGGCTCTGGGGCCAACGTCCTGACTTTC.

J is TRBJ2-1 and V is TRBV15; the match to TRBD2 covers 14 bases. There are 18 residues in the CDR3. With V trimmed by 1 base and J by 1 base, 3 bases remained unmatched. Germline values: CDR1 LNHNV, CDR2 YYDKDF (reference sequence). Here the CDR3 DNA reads TGTGCCACCAGCAGAGGGACTAGCGGGGGGATGTCCTACAATGAGCAGTTCTTC. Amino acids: CATSRGTSGGMSYNEQFF.

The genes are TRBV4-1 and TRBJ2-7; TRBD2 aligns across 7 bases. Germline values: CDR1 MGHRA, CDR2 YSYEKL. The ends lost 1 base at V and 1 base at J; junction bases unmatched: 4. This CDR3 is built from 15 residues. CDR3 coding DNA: TGCGCCAGCAGCCAAGGGTGGGAGGGGTCCTACGAGCAGTACTTC. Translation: CASSQGWEGSYEQYF.

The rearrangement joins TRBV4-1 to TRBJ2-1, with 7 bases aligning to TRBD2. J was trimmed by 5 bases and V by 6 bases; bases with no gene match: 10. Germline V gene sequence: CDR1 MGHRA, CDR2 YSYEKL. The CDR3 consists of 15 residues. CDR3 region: CASRTIGRSNNEQFF. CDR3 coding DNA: TGCGCCAGCAGGACGATCGGGAGGTCTAACAATGAGCAGTTCTTC.

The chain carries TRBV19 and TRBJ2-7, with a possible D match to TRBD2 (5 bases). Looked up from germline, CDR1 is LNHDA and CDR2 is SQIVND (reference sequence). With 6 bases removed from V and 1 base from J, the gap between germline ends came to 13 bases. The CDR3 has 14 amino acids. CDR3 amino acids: CASSHGVRSYEQYF. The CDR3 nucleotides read TGTGCCAGTAGCCACGGGGTTCGTTCCTACGAGCAGTACTTC.

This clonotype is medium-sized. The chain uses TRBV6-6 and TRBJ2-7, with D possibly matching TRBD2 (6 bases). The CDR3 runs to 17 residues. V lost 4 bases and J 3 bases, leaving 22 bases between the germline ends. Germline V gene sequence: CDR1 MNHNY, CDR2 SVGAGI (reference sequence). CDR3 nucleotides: TGTGCCAGCAGTTCCGCGGGGCTCTCTAGCCTCAACTACGAGCAGTACTTC. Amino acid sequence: CASSSAGLSSLNYEQYF.

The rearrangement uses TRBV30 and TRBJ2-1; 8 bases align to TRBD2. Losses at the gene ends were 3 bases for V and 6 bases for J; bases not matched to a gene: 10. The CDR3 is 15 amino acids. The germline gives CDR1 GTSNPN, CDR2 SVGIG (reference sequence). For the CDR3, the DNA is TGTGCCTGGAGAAGTAAGGGACTAGGCGGCAATGAGCAGTTCTTC. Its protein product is CAWRSKGLGGNEQFF.

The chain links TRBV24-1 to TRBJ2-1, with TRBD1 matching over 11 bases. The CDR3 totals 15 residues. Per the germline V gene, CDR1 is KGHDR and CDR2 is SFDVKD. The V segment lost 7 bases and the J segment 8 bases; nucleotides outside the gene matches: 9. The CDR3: CATRPWTGGPDEQFF. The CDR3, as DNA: TGTGCCACCAGACCTTGGACAGGGGGCCCGGATGAGCAGTTCTTC.

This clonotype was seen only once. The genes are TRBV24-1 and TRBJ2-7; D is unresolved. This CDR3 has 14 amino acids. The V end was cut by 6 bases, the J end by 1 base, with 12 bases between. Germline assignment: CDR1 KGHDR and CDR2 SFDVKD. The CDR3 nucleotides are TGTGCCACCAGTAAGAGGCCGGATTCCTACGAGCAGTACTTC. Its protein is CATSKRPDSYEQYF.

The CDR3 bases are TGTGCCAGCAGCTTAGGGACAGGGACGGCACCCCTCCACTTT. This sequence encodes CASSLGTGTAPLHF. The chain couples TRBV7-4 to TRBJ1-6; TRBD1 matches at 8 bases. This CDR3 is 14 amino acids long. Unmatched junction bases numbered 4, after V lost 1 base and J lost 11 bases. Germline V gene sequence: CDR1 SGHVT, CDR2 SQSDAQ.

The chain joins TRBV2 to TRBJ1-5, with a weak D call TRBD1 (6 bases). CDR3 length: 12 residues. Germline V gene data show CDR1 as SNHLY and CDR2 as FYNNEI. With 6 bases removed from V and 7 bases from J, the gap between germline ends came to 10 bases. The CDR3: CASRSGEQPQHF. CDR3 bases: TGTGCCAGCAGGTCAGGGGAACAGCCCCAGCATTTT.